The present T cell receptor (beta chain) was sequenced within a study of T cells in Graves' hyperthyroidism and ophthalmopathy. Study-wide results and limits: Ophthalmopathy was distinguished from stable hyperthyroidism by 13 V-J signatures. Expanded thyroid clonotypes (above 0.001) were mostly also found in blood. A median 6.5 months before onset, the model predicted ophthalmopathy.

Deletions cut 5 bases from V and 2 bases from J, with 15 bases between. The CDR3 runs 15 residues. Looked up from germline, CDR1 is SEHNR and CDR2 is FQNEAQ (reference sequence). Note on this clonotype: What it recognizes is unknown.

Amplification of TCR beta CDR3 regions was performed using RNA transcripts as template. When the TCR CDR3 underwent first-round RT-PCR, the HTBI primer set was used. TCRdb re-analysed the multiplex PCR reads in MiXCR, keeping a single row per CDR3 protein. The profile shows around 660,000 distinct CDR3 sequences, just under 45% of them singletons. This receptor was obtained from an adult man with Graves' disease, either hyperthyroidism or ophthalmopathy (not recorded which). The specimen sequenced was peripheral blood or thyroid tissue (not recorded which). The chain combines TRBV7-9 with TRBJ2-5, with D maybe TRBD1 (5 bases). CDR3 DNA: TGTGCCAGCAGCCCCTTGCTGACAGTTCAAGAGACCCAGTACTTC. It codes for CASSPLLTVQETQYF.